Shown below are 6 T cell receptor beta chains from a single sample sequenced in a study of blood T cell repertoires in COVID-19. Assay: immunoSEQ multiplex PCR; the TCRdb copy retains only in-frame clones and omits some. The sample shows approximately 230,000 clones, about 80% of them seen only once. The source material was PBMCs or T cells enriched from blood (not recorded which). The receptors stem from a man aged 40-49 years who had recovered from COVID-19.

This clone was seen a few times. This chain connects TRBV6-1 to TRBJ1-6; 8 bases are a match to TRBD1. The CDR3 runs 14 residues. Germline loops: CDR1 MNHNS, CDR2 SASEGT. With 1 base clipped from V and 9 bases from J, the junction kept 2 bases outside the gene matches. CDR3 sequence (DNA): TGTGCCAGCAGTGAAGGACAGGGGAGTTCACCCCTCCACTTT. Protein sequence: CASSEGQGSSPLHF.

This chain uses TRBV9 with TRBJ2-2, with 8 nucleotides matching TRBD2. Unmatched junction bases numbered 6, after V lost 0 bases and J lost 8 bases. CDR1 is SGDLS, CDR2 YYNGEE, per germline. CDR3 length equals 15 residues. This CDR3 reads CASSVGLAGRGELFF. The CDR3 DNA follows: TGTGCCAGCAGCGTAGGCCTAGCGGGCCGGGGGGAGCTGTTTTTT.

CDR3 region: CASSASGRAYNEQFF. The CDR3 nucleotides are TGTGCCAGCAGCGCTAGCGGGAGGGCCTACAATGAGCAGTTCTTC. V gene TRBV6-4 combines with J gene TRBJ2-1; TRBD2 aligns across 12 bases. J lost 2 bases, V lost 6 bases, and 2 bases had no gene match. Germline V gives CDR1 MRHNA, CDR2 SNTAGT. The CDR3 sequence is 15 residues long.

The chain links TRBV19 to TRBJ2-1, with 7 positions matching TRBD1. Trimming took 3 bases from V and 6 from J; bases not matched to a gene: 5. CDR1 is LNHDA, CDR2 SQIVND, per germline (reference sequence). This CDR3 is 14 amino acids long. CDR3 loop: CASSIKGTVNEQFF. The DNA for the CDR3 is TGTGCCAGTAGTATTAAAGGGACAGTCAATGAGCAGTTCTTC.

This clone appeared a few times. V and J are TRBV1 and TRBJ1-3. TRBV1 is a pseudogene locus. CDR3 length: 14 amino acids. CDR3 coding DNA: TGCACCCGTCCTGGACGGGACTCTGGAAACACCATATATTTT. Its translation is CTRPGRDSGNTIYF.

The genes are TRBV5-4 and TRBJ1-4; 9 positions agree with TRBD1. The CDR3 totals 16 residues. V was clipped by 2 bases and J by 5 bases; unmatched bases: 7. Germline V CDR1 and CDR2: SGHNT, YYREEE (reference sequence). The chain's CDR3 is CASSLTGGVGNEKLFF. The DNA for the CDR3 is TGTGCCAGCAGCTTAACAGGGGGCGTAGGAAATGAAAAACTGTTTTTT.